This entry features one TCR beta chain sequence. As yet, its antigen is unknown. The data stem from a study of cytomegalovirus exposure and HLA in healthy donors. Sequenced by immunoSEQ multiplex PCR; TCRdb stores in-frame clones only, minus some. The sample contains 55,000 to 65,000 clones, around 90% of which appear only once. Findings of the study overall: According to reports, the classifier identified cytomegalovirus status with high specificity and sensitivity. 150 to 200 TCR beta chains were listed as cytomegalovirus-associated.

This receptor was obtained from a man younger than 35 in good health and CMV-seronegative. Sequenced input: PBMCs.

The CDR3 reads CATSLELAGGPGAYEQYF. The CDR3 DNA sequence: TGTGCCACCTCCTTGGAGCTAGCGGGAGGGCCGGGCGCCTACGAGCAGTACTTC. This chain connects TRBV2 to TRBJ2-7; 12 positions match TRBD2. The junction had 18 bases not matched to a gene; V was cut back by 10 bases and J by 2 bases. The length of the CDR3 is 18 residues. Germline values: CDR1 SNHLY, CDR2 FYNNEI.